The 24 T cell receptor beta chains presented below share a single source sample, sequenced in a study of T cells in Graves' hyperthyroidism and ophthalmopathy. The investigators amplified TCR beta CDR3 regions from RNA transcripts. HTBI primers were the set used in a first-round RT-PCR of the TCR CDR3. TCRdb itself ran the multiplex PCR reads through MiXCR, one entry per CDR3 protein. The sample consists of 250,000 to 300,000 distinct CDR3 sequences, about 14% of them appearing once. The source material was blood. These receptors all stem from a woman aged 40-49 years with Graves' hyperthyroidism that later progressed to Graves' ophthalmopathy.

This clonotype came up many times. The chain combines TRBV29-1 with TRBJ2-4, with 8 bases identical to TRBD2. In germline, CDR1 is SQVTM, CDR2 ANQGSEA. V gave up 4 bases and J gave up 3 bases; unmatched junction bases: 5. This CDR3 is built from 14 residues. The CDR3 coding sequence is TGCAGCGTTGCCACTAGCGGAAACAAAAACATTCAGTACTTC. Protein: CSVATSGNKNIQYF.

The sample holds many counts of this clonotype. This chain links TRBV28 with TRBJ2-2; 9 bases line up with TRBD1. J gave up 9 bases and V 3 bases, and 5 bases lay outside the gene matches. CDR1 is MDHEN and CDR2 is SYDVKM in the germline V gene. There are 14 residues in the CDR3. For the CDR3, the DNA is TGTGCCAGCAGTTTGACAGGGGGAGTCAGGGAGCTGTTTTTT. Translating it yields CASSLTGGVRELFF.

The CDR3 DNA reads TGTGCCAGCAGCTTAACGAGGGGAGATTCACCCCTCCACTTT. It encodes CASSLTRGDSPLHF. The V call is TRBV7-9, the J call TRBJ1-6, with D possibly being TRBD1 (5 bases). This CDR3 is 14 amino acids long. CDR1 is SEHNR and CDR2 is FQNEAQ in the germline V gene (reference sequence). V lost 2 bases and J 8 bases, leaving 10 bases between the germline ends.

In this sample, this clonotype turned up many times. V is TRBV6-2 or TRBV6-3 and J is TRBJ1-1, with D hard to call. Germline V CDR1 and CDR2: MNHEY, SVGEGT. V was shortened by 7 bases and J by 1 base, with 16 bases between the two germline ends. The CDR3 totals 15 residues. CDR3 sequence (DNA): TGTGCCAGCATACGGGCCAAGTCGGGGAACACTGAAGCTTTCTTT. As protein: CASIRAKSGNTEAFF.

The rearrangement uses TRBV10-2 and TRBJ2-1, with 11 bases fitting TRBD2. This CDR3 has 15 amino acids. The ends lost 7 bases at V and 6 bases at J; junction bases unmatched: 8. CDR1 WSHSY and CDR2 SAAADI come from the germline V gene. The CDR3 loop reads CASIKLAGVGNEQFF. Here the CDR3 DNA reads TGCGCCAGCATCAAACTAGCGGGAGTTGGCAATGAGCAGTTCTTC.

This clonotype occurred many times. The chain combines TRBV27 with TRBJ2-1, with a tentative D call TRBD2 (7 bases). Trimming took off 5 bases at V and 12 bases at J, with 17 bases between the two ends. CDR3 length: 13 residues. Germline CDR1 is MNHEY and CDR2 is SMNVEV (reference sequence). This CDR3 is CASSMWEGGRQFF. For the CDR3, the DNA is TGTGCCAGCAGTATGTGGGAGGGGGGTAGGCAGTTCTTC.

In this sample, this clonotype turned up a few times. The chain combines TRBV30 with TRBJ2-7, with 13 bases aligning to TRBD2. CDR3 length: 15 amino acids. In germline, CDR1 is GTSNPN, CDR2 SVGIG (reference sequence). The junction had 5 bases not matched to a gene; V was cut back by 0 bases and J by 6 bases. As DNA, the CDR3 is TGTGCCTGGAGTGTACTCGGACTAGCGGGAGTCGAGCAGTACTTC. As protein: CAWSVLGLAGVEQYF.

This clonotype has at least ten counts. A much larger clonotype is one base distant, so this may be a read error. The CDR3 does not close with the conserved phenylalanine or tryptophan, likely indicating a read error. CDR3 sequence (DNA): TGTGCCAGCAGCTTAGAGGGAGAGACCCAGTACCTC. Translation gives CASSLEGETQYL. The chain carries TRBV11-2 and TRBJ2-5; D call uncertain. The length of the CDR3 is 12 residues. The V gene's germline CDR1 is SGHAT and CDR2 FQNNGV. Trimming stripped 0 bases from V and 4 bases from J, with 3 bases between.

This clonotype occurred many times. V and J are TRBV28 and TRBJ2-5, with D possibly TRBD2 on 6 matching bases. This CDR3 contains 14 residues. CDR1 is MDHEN, CDR2 SYDVKM, per germline. Trimming removed 4 bases at V and 7 bases at J, with 16 bases between. The CDR3, as DNA: TGTGCCAGCAGTTGGGGAGGAGGGATCGGGACCCAGTACTTC. Translated: CASSWGGGIGTQYF.

The chain carries TRBV5-1 and TRBJ1-2; D possibly corresponds to TRBD1 (6 bases). Trimming shortened V by 5 bases and J by 2 bases, and 10 bases separated the two germline ends. There are 13 residues in the CDR3. The germline V gene has CDR1 SGHRS and CDR2 YFSETQ. The CDR3 nucleotides read TGCGCCAGCAGACTTACAGGGAACTATGGCTACACCTTC. This translates into CASRLTGNYGYTF.

This clonotype came up many times. The chain uses TRBV20-1 and TRBJ2-5, with D perhaps matching TRBD2 (6 bases). The germline V and J ends were trimmed by 0 bases and 5 bases, with 37 bases remaining between them. This CDR3 contains 22 residues. Germline CDR1 DFQATT, CDR2 SNEGSKA (reference sequence). CDR3 loop: CSARDSWWRTSRSGPLGETQYF. The CDR3 DNA is TGCAGTGCTAGAGATTCATGGTGGCGGACCTCCCGTAGCGGCCCCCTGGGGGAGACCCAGTACTTC.

This clonotype was observed at least ten times. The chain has TRBV19 and TRBJ2-3; 7 bases line up with TRBD1. Germline loops: CDR1 LNHDA, CDR2 SQIVND (reference sequence). The junction had 7 bases not matched to a gene; V was cut back by 3 bases and J by 4 bases. This CDR3 spans 15 amino acids. The CDR3, as DNA: TGTGCCAGTAGTATCTTCGGGACAGTGCCAGATACGCAGTATTTT. This codes for CASSIFGTVPDTQYF. Based on the CDR3 plus reference TRBV19 and TRBJ2-3, the full variable domain is DGGITQSPKYLFRKEGQNVTLSCEQNLNHDAMYWYRQDPGQGLRLIYYSQIVNDFQKGDIAEGYSVSREKKESFPLTVTSAQKNPTAFYLCASSIFGTVPDTQYFGPGTRLTVL.

This clonotype was found many times. This chain connects TRBV2 to TRBJ2-1, with 11 positions matching TRBD2. Losses at the gene ends were 6 bases for V and 4 bases for J; bases not matched to a gene: 5. Germline CDR1 and CDR2: SNHLY and FYNNEI. The CDR3 contains 15 residues. The CDR3 protein is CASRATSGVYNEQFF. CDR3 DNA sequence: TGTGCCAGCAGGGCGACTAGCGGGGTGTACAATGAGCAGTTCTTC.

Concerning this clonotype: The DNA is omitted, as the CDR3 cannot be located on it reliably, and the CDR3 follows TCRdb's listing. The chain employs TRBV2 and TRBJ1-2; the table names TRBD1, a call not compared with the DNA. CDR1 is SNHLY, CDR2 FYNNEI, per germline. The CDR3 has 21 residues if both end residues are counted. The CDR3 sequence is CASSSFRLRFGAGTGSYGYTF.

This clonotype has only a few counts. The genes are TRBV25-1 and TRBJ2-2, with 9 bases lining up with TRBD2. The length of the CDR3 is 16 residues. CDR1 MGHDK and CDR2 SYGVNS come from the germline V gene. The ends lost 4 bases at V and 4 bases at J; junction bases unmatched: 7. CDR3 nucleotides: TGTGCCAGCAGTGGGGGGGGACTAGCATTCACCGGGGAGCTGTTTTTT. Translation gives CASSGGGLAFTGELFF. Supplemented by reference TRBV25-1 and TRBJ2-2, the full variable domain reads EADIYQTPRYLVIGTGKKITLECSQTMGHDKMYWYQQDPGMELHLIHYSYGVNSTEKGDLSSESTVSRIRTEHFPLTLESARPSHTSQYLCASSGGGLAFTGELFFGEGSRLTVL.

This clonotype was recorded many times. The rearrangement links TRBV28 to TRBJ2-3, with D perhaps TRBD2 (6 bases). V gave up 3 bases and J gave up 1 base, with 20 bases separating them. From germline, CDR1 is MDHEN and CDR2 SYDVKM. This CDR3 region has 18 residues. The DNA for the CDR3 is TGTGCCAGCAGTTTCGGCCTCAGACTAGAGGTGGGCACAGATACGCAGTATTTT. Residues: CASSFGLRLEVGTDTQYF.

This clonotype was counted at least ten times. The CDR3 loop reads CASSPMRGEAGELFF. The CDR3 DNA reads TGTGCCAGCAGCCCGATGCGGGGGGAGGCCGGGGAGCTGTTTTTT. The V gene is TRBV12-3 or TRBV12-4, the J gene TRBJ2-2; 8 bases fit TRBD2. With 6 bases clipped from V and 6 bases from J, the junction kept 9 bases outside the gene matches. The CDR3 is 15 amino acids.

This clonotype was seen ten or more times. The J gene is TRBJ2-2, the V gene TRBV2; tentatively, D is TRBD2 (6 bases). Deletions cut 7 bases from V and 0 bases from J, with 12 bases between. CDR3 length: 15 residues. Germline V gives CDR1 SNHLY, CDR2 FYNNEI. Here the CDR3 reads CASKMGLSNTGELFF. The CDR3 nucleotides are TGTGCCAGCAAGATGGGACTTTCGAACACCGGGGAGCTGTTTTTT.

This clonotype was recorded many times. The chain links TRBV28 to TRBJ2-7; the D gene is possibly TRBD1 (5 bases). Trimming removed 5 bases at V and 1 base at J, with 6 bases between. Germline V CDR1 and CDR2: MDHEN, SYDVKM. The CDR3 is 12 residues long. As DNA, the CDR3 is TGTGCCAGCAGTACAGGATCCTACGAGCAGTACTTC. Translation gives CASSTGSYEQYF. Complete variable domain (other parts from reference TRBV28 and TRBJ2-7): DVKVTQSSRYLVKRTGEKVFLECVQDMDHENMFWYRQDPGLGLRLIYFSYDVKMKEKGDIPEGYSVSREKKERFSLILESASTNQTSMYLCASSTGSYEQYFGPGTRLTVT.

In this sample, this clonotype turned up many times. The rearrangement links TRBV9 to TRBJ2-7; 11 nucleotides agree with TRBD2. CDR3 size: 21 residues. Germline V gene data show CDR1 as SGDLS and CDR2 as YYNGEE. With 0 bases clipped from V and 0 bases from J, the junction kept 17 bases outside the gene matches. The CDR3 spells CASSVVIKVSTSGASSYEQYF. In DNA form, the CDR3 reads TGTGCCAGCAGCGTAGTTATTAAGGTATCGACTAGCGGGGCGAGCTCCTACGAGCAGTACTTC.

The sample holds many counts of this clonotype. This rearrangement joins TRBV6-1 to TRBJ2-3; TRBD2 might be the D (6 bases). This CDR3 region has 15 residues. V was clipped by 4 bases and J by 2 bases, with 13 bases between them. Germline V gene lookup returns CDR1 MNHNS and CDR2 SASEGT. CDR3 nucleotides: TGTGCCAGCAGTGTGGAGGGCCGAGTCACAGATACGCAGTATTTT. This gives the protein CASSVEGRVTDTQYF.

At least ten counts were recorded for this clonotype. The rearrangement links TRBV30 to TRBJ2-1; D gene uncertain. Germline CDR1 reads GTSNPN; CDR2 reads SVGIG (reference sequence). Trimming took off 3 bases at V and 6 bases at J, with 9 bases between the two ends. This CDR3 region has 12 residues. CDR3 DNA sequence: TGTGCCTGGAGGGATGTGTTCAATGAGCAGTTCTTC. It specifies CAWRDVFNEQFF.

This clonotype has only a few counts. This chain uses TRBV6-1 with TRBJ2-5; tentatively, D is TRBD1 or TRBD2 (5 bases each). Trimming stripped 6 bases from V and 5 bases from J, with 25 bases between. The CDR3 has 17 residues. CDR1 is MNHNS and CDR2 is SASEGT in the germline V gene. In DNA form, the CDR3 reads TGTGCCAGCAGCCCCGGGACCCAAGGTCCCCTGCGTGAGACCCAGTACTTC. Translated: CASSPGTQGPLRETQYF.

This clonotype was seen a handful of times. This could be a read error, since a much larger clone is one nucleotide away. The V gene is TRBV11-3, the J gene TRBJ2-5; TRBD2 matches at 10 bases. The V gene end was trimmed by 5 bases and the J gene end by 3 bases; junction bases not matched to a gene: 6. The germline gives CDR1 SGHNT, CDR2 YENEEA. This CDR3 contains 15 residues. The CDR3 DNA reads as TGTGCCAGCAGCCGTGGGACTAGCGTAGAAGAGACCCAGTACTTC. As protein: CASSRGTSVEETQYF.